What follows is one T cell receptor (beta chain) and its context. Antigen specificity is unknown. This specimen comes from a study of T cell responses to AZD1222 COVID-19 vaccine. Study findings and constraints: Vaccine-associated CD4 TCRs spanned spike, dominant at 160-218 and 743-854. Targeting of unmutated variant regions was reportedly seen in nearly half of spike-specific TCRs.

Produced via immunoSEQ multiplex PCR; TCRdb's table is partial and in-frame only. The data contain 140,000 to 150,000 clones, around 90% of them singletons. Trimming pared 1 base from V and 0 bases from J, leaving 11 bases between. Germline assignment: CDR1 SGHRS and CDR2 YFSETQ. The length of the CDR3 is 15 residues. The chain links TRBV5-1 to TRBJ2-7; D perhaps matches TRBD1 (6 bases). This receptor was obtained from an adult in good health. The specimen comprised peripheral blood, sampled on day 0 of AZD1222 vaccination. CDR3 coding DNA: TGCGCCAGCAGCTTGAATAGAGGGGGCTCCTACGAGCAGTACTTC. Translating gives CASSLNRGGSYEQYF.